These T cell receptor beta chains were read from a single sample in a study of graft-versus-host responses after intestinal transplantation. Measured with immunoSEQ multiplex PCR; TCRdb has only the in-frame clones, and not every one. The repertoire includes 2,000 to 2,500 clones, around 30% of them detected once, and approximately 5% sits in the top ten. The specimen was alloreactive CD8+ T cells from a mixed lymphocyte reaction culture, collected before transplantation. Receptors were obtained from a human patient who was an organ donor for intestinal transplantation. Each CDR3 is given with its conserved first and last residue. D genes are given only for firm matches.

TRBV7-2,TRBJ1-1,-,CASSPRLGGTEAFF
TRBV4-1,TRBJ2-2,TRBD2,CASSQYSGGAIGELFF
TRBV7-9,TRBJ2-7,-,CASSFLTGSYEQYF
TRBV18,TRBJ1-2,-,CASSPSQGNGYTF
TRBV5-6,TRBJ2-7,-,CASSPDNSYEQYF
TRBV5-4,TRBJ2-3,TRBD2,CASSLGTSGGDTQYF
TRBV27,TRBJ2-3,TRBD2,CASSLLLAGGPDTQYF
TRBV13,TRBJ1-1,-,CASSFPVNTEAFF
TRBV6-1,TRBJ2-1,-,CASSEAAGGVTNEQFF
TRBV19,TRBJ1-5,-,CASSAARTSNQPQHF
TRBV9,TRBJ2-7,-,CASSVAGAGGYEQYF
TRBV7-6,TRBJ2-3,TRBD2,CASSEMERGIFADTQYF
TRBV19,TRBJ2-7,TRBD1,CASTATGSTYEQYF
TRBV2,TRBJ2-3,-,CASADSSTDTQYF
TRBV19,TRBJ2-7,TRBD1,CASSIGQGHSEQYF
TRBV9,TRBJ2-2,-,CASSVNRVGNTGELFF
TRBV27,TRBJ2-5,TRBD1,CASSYSFRGLLGETQYF
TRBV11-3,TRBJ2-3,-,CASSPRPGWDTQYF
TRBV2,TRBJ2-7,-,CASRGATGVWFWVRWEISYEQYF
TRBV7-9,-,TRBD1,CASSTQGASGYEQYF
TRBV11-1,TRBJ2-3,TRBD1,CASSPPRDRLSTDTQYF
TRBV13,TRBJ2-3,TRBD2,CASTPLAGGSDTQYF
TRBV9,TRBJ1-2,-,CASSPPQGGYGYTF
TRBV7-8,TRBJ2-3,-,CASSLVELAADTQYF
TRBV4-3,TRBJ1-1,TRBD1,CASSFNRGTEAFF
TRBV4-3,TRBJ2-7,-,CASSQDRGGYHEQYF
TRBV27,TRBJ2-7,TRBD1,CASSYGTGGYEQYF
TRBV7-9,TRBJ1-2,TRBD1,CASSLVGQGASGYTF
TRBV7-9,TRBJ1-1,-,CASSLSIGAVTEAFF
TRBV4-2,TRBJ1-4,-,CASSQDPRGSLFF
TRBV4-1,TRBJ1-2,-,CASSQDTRGHGYTF
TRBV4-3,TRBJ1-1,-,CASSQGGGPNTEAFF
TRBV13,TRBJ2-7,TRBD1,CASSSGTGVYEQYF
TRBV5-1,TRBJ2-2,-,CASSLAVPGLIQGGELFF
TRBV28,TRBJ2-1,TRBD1,CASSCDRGVILGNEQFF
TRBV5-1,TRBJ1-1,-,CASSLSQVNTEAFF
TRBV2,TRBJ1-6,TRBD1,CASRAGTGFSPLHF
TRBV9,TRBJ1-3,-,CASSPSLDGTFSGNTIYF
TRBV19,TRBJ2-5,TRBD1,CASSPQGAIQTQYF
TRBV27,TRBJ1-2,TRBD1,CASSPTGGVYGYTF
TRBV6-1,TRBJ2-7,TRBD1,CASSVGTGTTYEQYF
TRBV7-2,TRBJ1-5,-,CASSRRPPGLRNQPQHF
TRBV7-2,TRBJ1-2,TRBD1,CASSSQGAFYGYTF
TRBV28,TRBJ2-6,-,CASSPTYLTQSRANVLTF
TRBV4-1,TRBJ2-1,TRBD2,CASSQDRAGDLNEQFF
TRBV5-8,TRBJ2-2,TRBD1,CASSPQGPGELFF
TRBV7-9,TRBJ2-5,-,CASSLGGAEETQYF
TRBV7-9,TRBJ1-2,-,CASSLRSGQLLYGYTF
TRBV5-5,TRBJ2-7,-,CASSQVTSMSYEQYF
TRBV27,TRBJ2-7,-,CASSFIAGTSSYEQYF
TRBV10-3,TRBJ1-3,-,CAISENPGSGGSNTIYF